These 25 T cell receptor beta chains were sequenced from one sample in a study of cytomegalovirus exposure and HLA in healthy donors. Primers: 60 Vbeta forward and 13 Jbeta reverse. The repertoire was sequenced with immunoSEQ multiplex PCR; TCRdb's copy has only in-frame clones and lacks some. Of some 150,000 clones in the sample, 79% are singletons; the top ten hold under 8%. Sequencing was done on a sample of PBMCs. Receptors originate from a man aged 45-65 years in good health and CMV-seropositive.

The chain links TRBV18 to TRBJ2-2, with TRBD2 matching over 12 bases. V lost 4 bases to trimming and J lost 4 bases; unmatched junction nucleotides: 4. In germline, CDR1 is KGHSH, CDR2 LQKENI. This CDR3 comprises 16 residues. The CDR3 DNA is TGTGCCAGCTCACTCACTAGCGGGAGGTTCACCGGGGAGCTGTTTTTT. Its translation: CASSLTSGRFTGELFF.

V usage is TRBV4-2 and J usage is TRBJ2-7; 9 bases are a match to TRBD2. J was trimmed by 0 bases and V by 1 base; bases with no gene match: 4. The CDR3 sequence is 16 residues long. The germline V gene encodes CDR1 LGHNA and CDR2 YNFKEQ. The CDR3 here is CASSQAAGGPSYEQYF. The CDR3 nucleotides are TGTGCCAGCAGCCAAGCGGCGGGAGGGCCCTCCTACGAGCAGTACTTC.

The chain joins TRBV6-1 to TRBJ2-7, with a possible D match to TRBD1 (5 bases). This CDR3 region has 14 residues. With 2 bases removed from V and 6 bases from J, the gap between germline ends came to 14 bases. Germline V CDR1 and CDR2: MNHNS, SASEGT. CDR3 coding DNA: TGTGCCAGCAGTGAATGGAAGGACCAGGGCGAGCAGTACTTC. Its protein product is CASSEWKDQGEQYF.

This rearrangement joins TRBV7-9 to TRBJ2-2; 7 bases line up with TRBD2. Germline V gene sequence: CDR1 SEHNR, CDR2 FQNEAQ (reference sequence). Unmatched junction bases numbered 5, after V lost 1 base and J lost 0 bases. CDR3 size: 17 residues. This chain's CDR3 is CASSLESSGPNTGELFF. CDR3 DNA: TGTGCCAGCAGCTTAGAGTCTAGCGGTCCGAACACCGGGGAGCTGTTTTTT.

V usage is TRBV7-8 and J usage is TRBJ2-5; 8 nucleotides agree with TRBD2. The DNA end is a closer match to TRBJ2-7, so the J assignment may be wrong. Germline V gives CDR1 SGHVS, CDR2 FQNEAQ. CDR3 size: 14 residues. The CDR3 region has the DNA TGTGCCAGCAGCTTACGACTAGCGCGGTACGAGCAGTACTTC. Protein: CASSLRLARYEQYF.

The rearrangement uses TRBV2 and TRBJ1-1; 7 bases are shared with TRBD1. In germline, CDR1 is SNHLY, CDR2 FYNNEI. The CDR3 runs to 12 residues. The V segment lost 5 bases and the J segment 7 bases; nucleotides outside the gene matches: 4. CDR3 coding DNA: TGTGCCAGCAGTCACCGACAGGGTGAAGCTTTCTTT. It yields the protein CASSHRQGEAFF.

This chain joins TRBV6-5 and TRBJ1-2, with D uncertain. V lost 7 bases, J lost 4 bases, and 13 bases lay in between. This CDR3 region has 13 residues. Germline-derived CDR1 and CDR2 are MNHEY and SVGAGI. This chain's CDR3 is CASTPDSGYGYTF. In DNA form, the CDR3 reads TGTGCCAGCACCCCGGACTCGGGCTATGGCTACACCTTC.

The V call is TRBV2, the J call TRBJ1-1; D not certain. This CDR3 spans 12 amino acids. Germline values: CDR1 SNHLY, CDR2 FYNNEI. The V end lost 2 bases, the J end lost 4 bases, and 5 bases lay between the germline ends. The CDR3 region has the DNA TGTGCCAGCAGTGAATCCCTCACTGAAGCTTTCTTT. Translating gives CASSESLTEAFF.

V is TRBV5-4 and J is TRBJ2-7, with TRBD2 as a possible D gene (5 bases). CDR1 and CDR2 from the germline V gene are SGHNT and YYREEE (reference sequence). The germline V and J ends were trimmed by 3 bases and 2 bases, with 12 bases remaining between them. The CDR3 has 14 amino acids. CDR3: CASSSMRAPYEQYF. CDR3 nucleotide sequence: TGTGCCAGCAGCTCAATGAGGGCTCCCTACGAGCAGTACTTC.

The genes are TRBV5-3 and TRBJ1-5, with a possible D match to TRBD1 (6 bases). Being an ORF, TRBV5-3 has a function that is uncertain. Trimming took 0 bases from V and 2 from J, leaving 15 bases between them. CDR3 length equals 17 residues. Here the CDR3 reads CARSLAGRGKGNQPQHF. CDR3 in DNA: TGTGCCAGAAGCTTGGCCGGCAGGGGAAAAGGCAATCAGCCCCAGCATTTT.

Of note for this clone: Sequence at one end of the junction differs from germline and may be a read error. The rearrangement joins TRBV28 to TRBJ2-3; weak D call: TRBD2 (6 bases). The CDR3 is 16 amino acids. CDR1 is MDHEN, CDR2 SYDVKM, per germline. The CDR3 here is CASNLRIPRGTHTQYF. CDR3 sequence (DNA): TGTGCCAGCAATTTAAGAATACCAAGAGGGACTCATACGCAGTATTTT.

This chain joins TRBV28 and TRBJ2-7; a possible D gene is TRBD1 (6 bases). This CDR3 spans 13 amino acids. Looked up from germline, CDR1 is MDHEN and CDR2 is SYDVKM. Trimming removed 11 bases at V and 2 bases at J, with 16 bases between. In DNA form, the CDR3 reads TGTGCCGCAAGATCGGGACAAACCTACGAGCAGTACTTC. Translated: CAARSGQTYEQYF.

The J gene is TRBJ1-1, the V gene TRBV5-1, with 9 nucleotides matching TRBD1. Per the germline V gene, CDR1 is SGHRS and CDR2 is YFSETQ. The CDR3 has 14 residues. With 4 bases clipped from V and 4 bases from J, the junction kept 5 bases outside the gene matches. This chain's CDR3 is CASSGTGGLTEAFF. The CDR3 nucleotides are TGCGCCAGCAGCGGAACAGGGGGCCTCACTGAAGCTTTCTTT.

The chain links TRBV30 to TRBJ1-2; D is possibly TRBD1 (5 bases). Per the germline V gene, CDR1 is GTSNPN and CDR2 is SVGIG (reference sequence). V shed 0 bases and J shed 7 bases, with 15 bases lying between them. This CDR3 spans 14 amino acids. The CDR3 coding sequence is TGTGCCTGGAGTGTGGGACTCAGAGGTCGTGGCTACACCTTC. Its protein is CAWSVGLRGRGYTF.

The chain uses TRBV7-2 and TRBJ1-5, with 8 bases lining up with TRBD1. J gave up 6 bases and V 0 bases, and 10 bases lay outside the gene matches. Per germline, CDR1 SGHTA and CDR2 FQGNSA. The CDR3 has 17 residues. CDR3 DNA: TGTGCCAGCAGCTTAGCCGGACAGGGTGTTTCGGCTCAGCCCCAGCATTTT. Translation gives CASSLAGQGVSAQPQHF.

This clone was seen just once. The gene calls are TRBV25-1 and TRBJ2-7; 7 positions agree with TRBD1. Germline V gives CDR1 MGHDK, CDR2 SYGVNS. CDR3 length: 15 amino acids. After removal of 5 bases from V and 2 bases from J, the junction contained 9 bases not matched to a gene. CDR3 coding DNA: TGTGCCAGCAGTAAAAGGACAGGTGGGACCTACGAGCAGTACTTC. As protein: CASSKRTGGTYEQYF.

The rearrangement links TRBV7-9 to TRBJ2-1, with 11 nucleotides matching TRBD2. V gave up 8 bases and J gave up 7 bases; unmatched junction bases: 4. The length of the CDR3 is 13 residues. The germline CDR1 and CDR2 sequences are SEHNR and FQNEAQ (reference sequence). As DNA, the CDR3 is TGTGCCAGCGAACTAGCGGGAGCAAATGAGCAGTTCTTC. This gives the protein CASELAGANEQFF. Supplemented by reference TRBV7-9 and TRBJ2-1, the full variable domain reads DTGVSQNPRHKITKRGQNVTFRCDPISEHNRLYWYRQTLGQGPEFLTYFQNEAQLEKSRLLSDRFSAERPKGSFSTLEIQRTEQGDSAMYLCASELAGANEQFFGPGTRLTVL.

V usage is TRBV30 and J usage is TRBJ1-5; maybe TRBD1 (5 bases). CDR1 GTSNPN and CDR2 SVGIG come from the germline V gene (reference sequence). V lost 3 bases to trimming and J lost 7 bases, with 13 bases between them. This CDR3 spans 13 amino acids. The CDR3 is CAWSGIGGQPQHF. DNA for the CDR3: TGTGCCTGGAGCGGAATCGGGGGACAGCCCCAGCATTTT.

V gene TRBV5-1 combines with J gene TRBJ2-3; 8 bases fit TRBD1. V lost 4 bases and J lost 1; bases outside the gene matches: 11. This CDR3 comprises 17 residues. Looked up from germline, CDR1 is SGHRS and CDR2 is YFSETQ. The CDR3 bases are TGCGCCAGCAGCAAGACCACGGACAGGGAGGGCACAGATACGCAGTATTTT. Encoded protein: CASSKTTDREGTDTQYF.

The gene calls are TRBV7-8 and TRBJ1-5; D gene unclear. The CDR3 runs 11 residues. V dropped 6 bases and J dropped 10 bases, with 10 bases sitting between them. Looked up from germline, CDR1 is SGHVS and CDR2 is FQNEAQ. The CDR3 spells CASSDPGPQHF. CDR3 DNA sequence: TGTGCCAGCAGTGACCCGGGTCCCCAGCATTTT.

The table lists this clone with a few counts. This chain links TRBV28 with TRBJ2-4, with 7 bases identical to TRBD1. Trimming at V came to 4 bases and at J to 5 bases, leaving 14 bases not matched to a gene. Looked up from germline, CDR1 is MDHEN and CDR2 is SYDVKM. The CDR3 contains 17 residues. CDR3: CASSSSTGHRGQNIQYF. The CDR3 nucleotides read TGTGCCAGCAGTTCCTCGACAGGGCATAGGGGGCAAAACATTCAGTACTTC.

The rearrangement uses TRBV28 and TRBJ2-6; D is ambiguous. The CDR3 has 15 amino acids. Germline CDR1 and CDR2: MDHEN and SYDVKM. The V gene lost 5 bases and the J gene lost 1 base, with 9 bases spanning the gap. The CDR3 coding sequence is TGTGCCAGCAGTCAGCTAGGTTCTGGGGCCAACGTCCTGACTTTC. Its protein product is CASSQLGSGANVLTF.

The chain joins TRBV28 to TRBJ2-7; 13 bases match TRBD2. The CDR3 runs to 15 residues. CDR1 is MDHEN and CDR2 is SYDVKM in the germline V gene. V shed 6 bases and J 1 base; nucleotides not matched to a gene: 3. CDR3 bases: TGTGCCAGCAGAGGGACTAGCGGGATGTCCTACGAGCAGTACTTC. It yields the protein CASRGTSGMSYEQYF.

The rearrangement joins TRBV28 to TRBJ2-3, with 7 nucleotides matching TRBD2. The length of the CDR3 is 14 residues. Trimming cost V 6 bases and J 2 bases; bases outside gene matches: 5. Germline-derived CDR1 and CDR2 are MDHEN and SYDVKM. CDR3: CASRGGQFTDTQYF. CDR3 DNA: TGTGCCAGCAGGGGAGGGCAATTCACAGATACGCAGTATTTT.

This clone was found a few times. This sequence joins TRBV5-1 and TRBJ2-7; TRBD1 matches 11 bases. The CDR3 consists of 14 residues. V lost 3 bases, J lost 3 bases, and 2 bases stayed unmatched. CDR1 and CDR2 from the germline V gene are SGHRS and YFSETQ. The CDR3 sequence: CASSSGQGDYEQYF. In DNA form, the CDR3 reads TGCGCCAGCAGCTCGGGACAGGGGGACTACGAGCAGTACTTC.